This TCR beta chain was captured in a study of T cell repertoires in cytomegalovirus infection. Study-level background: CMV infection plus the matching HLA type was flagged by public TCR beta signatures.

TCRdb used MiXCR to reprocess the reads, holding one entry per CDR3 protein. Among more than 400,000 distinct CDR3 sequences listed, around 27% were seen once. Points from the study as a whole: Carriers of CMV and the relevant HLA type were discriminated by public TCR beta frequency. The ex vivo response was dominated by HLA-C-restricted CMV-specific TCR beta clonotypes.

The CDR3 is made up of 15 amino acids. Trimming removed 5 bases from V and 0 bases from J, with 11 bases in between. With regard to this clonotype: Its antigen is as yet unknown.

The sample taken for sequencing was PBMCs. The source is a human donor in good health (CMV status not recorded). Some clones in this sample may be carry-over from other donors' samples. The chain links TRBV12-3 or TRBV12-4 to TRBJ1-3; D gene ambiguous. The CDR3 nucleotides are TGTGCCAGCAGTGACTACGCAAACTCTGGAAACACCATATATTTT. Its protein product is CASSDYANSGNTIYF.